The sample holds many counts of the clone carrying this T cell receptor (beta chain). The sample originates from a study of T cells in Graves' hyperthyroidism and ophthalmopathy. What was amplified from RNA transcripts were TCR beta CDR3 regions. A first-round RT-PCR of the TCR CDR3 used the HTBI primer set. TCRdb re-derived calls from the multiplex PCR reads in MiXCR, one entry per CDR3 protein. The data show about 420,000 distinct CDR3 sequences, around 13% seen once. Looked up from germline, CDR1 is SGHRS and CDR2 is YFSETQ. CDR3 length equals 16 residues. Trimming at V came to 1 base and at J to 6 bases, leaving 11 bases not matched to a gene. A lack of ophthalmopathy progression within 18 months defined stable Graves' hyperthyroidism.

The material sequenced was blood. The sequence came from a woman younger than 35 with Graves' hyperthyroidism. This chain connects TRBV5-1 to TRBJ1-2, with 8 nucleotides matching TRBD1. The CDR3: CASSLIQGAAEDGYTF. CDR3 nucleotide sequence: TGCGCCAGCAGCTTGATCCAGGGGGCGGCTGAGGATGGCTACACCTTC.